A selection of T cell receptor beta chains follows, all from one sample in a study of T-cell memory formation after mild COVID-19. MiXCR was run by TCRdb on the 5' RACE reads, yielding one entry per CDR3 protein. The profile covers 250,000 to 350,000 distinct CDR3 sequences, with approximately 19% appearing a single time and 21% taken by the ten largest. The sequenced material came from PBMCs or a T cell subset sorted from them (not recorded which). The receptor source for this set is a man in his late teens or twenties who had mild COVID-19 (a few samples of this study predate the infection). Cell type and time point are not known. CDR3s include the opening cysteine and the closing phenylalanine or tryptophan. Fields, in order: V gene, J gene, CDR3 length, CDR3 protein.

>TRBV5-1|TRBJ2-1|15
CASSLLAGGDNEQFF
>TRBV4-3|TRBJ2-3|13
CASRKTSSDTQYF
>TRBV6-6|TRBJ1-5|14
CASSWGQSGGPQHF
>TRBV18|TRBJ2-1|17
CASSPPVTSLSYNEQFF
>TRBV29-1|TRBJ2-5|15
CSVEDLGSGQETQYF
>TRBV18|TRBJ2-2|15
CASSPGQGADGELFF
>TRBV10-3|TRBJ2-2|17
CAISDPDRGFYAGELFF
>TRBV11-2|TRBJ2-3|15
CASSPGTGGFDTQYF
>TRBV14|TRBJ1-6|14
CASSQEGARSPLHF
>TRBV20-1|TRBJ1-2|15
CSARDLPGGESGYTF
>TRBV12-3/TRBV12-4|TRBJ1-2|15
CASSLRSIGGYGYTF
>TRBV7-2|TRBJ2-3|19
CASSLEASGGATSTDTQYF
>TRBV9|TRBJ2-2|16
CASSPGASGNTGELFF
>TRBV12-3/TRBV12-4|TRBJ2-1|13
CASKGASLNEQFF
>TRBV20-1|TRBJ1-1|13
CSASGGVNTEAFF
>TRBV5-1|TRBJ1-5|16
CASSLGPDRSVQPQHF
>TRBV5-1|TRBJ1-5|15
CASSLEAGGPQPQHF
>TRBV20-1|TRBJ1-5|13
CSSGDPSNQPQHF
>TRBV2|TRBJ1-4|16
CASRGVIDGLGEKLFF
>TRBV7-9|TRBJ1-2|14
CASSFSGTGVGYTF
>TRBV12-3/TRBV12-4|TRBJ1-1|11
CASSFGTGTFF
>TRBV20-1|TRBJ2-1|14
CSALGTGSYNEQFF
>TRBV24-1|TRBJ1-1|13
CATQGPLNTEAFF
>TRBV7-9|TRBJ2-5|13
CASSFSGPETQYF
>TRBV18|TRBJ2-7|13
CASSPPRERLQYF
>TRBV3-1|TRBJ2-3|18
CASNGTSEEWGCTDTQYF
>TRBV12-5|TRBJ1-5|17
CASGLVLGAFSNQPQHF
>TRBV13|TRBJ1-1|12
CASSRQNTEAFF
>TRBV5-1|TRBJ2-2|15
CASSLVTSSTGELFF
>TRBV19|TRBJ1-2|15
CASSAGTGGTYGYTF
>TRBV3-1|TRBJ2-6|16
CASSQVFGSGANVLTF
>TRBV7-8|TRBJ1-1|12
CASSPSFTEAFF
>TRBV12-3/TRBV12-4|TRBJ1-3|15
CASKGRPNSGNTIYF
>TRBV7-3|TRBJ2-1|16
CASSSLMSGAYNEQFF
>TRBV7-2|TRBJ2-3|16
CASSDLGPRGSDTQYF
>TRBV6-2/TRBV6-3|TRBJ2-2|17
CASSYLASGGPTGELFF
>TRBV6-6|TRBJ1-2|13
CASSLPGPDDYTF
>TRBV6-1|TRBJ1-5|13
CASSEAAVYTQHF
>TRBV5-6|TRBJ2-1|15
CASSPGGSLINEQFF
>TRBV28|TRBJ1-6|16
CASSPILGQRNSPLHF
>TRBV27|TRBJ2-1|15
CASSLPGAGQNEQFF
>TRBV20-1|TRBJ2-1|17
CSAEGLAGKPSYNEQFF
>TRBV6-2/TRBV6-3|TRBJ2-2|14
CASSDRVTYGELFF
>TRBV7-2|TRBJ1-3|14
CASSLGSGGNTIYF
>TRBV2|TRBJ2-5|15
CASTQFTGFGETQYF
>TRBV7-2|TRBJ2-5|16
CASSLGRGGLQETQYF